The 19 T cell receptor beta chains below come from one sample, sequenced in a study of OX40 agonist ivuxolimab in advanced cancers. The library came from the immunoSEQ multiplex PCR assay. TCRdb holds this immuneACCESS table with in-frame rearrangements only. Some clones are missing; in checked studies, unresolved V genes explain under half, and the rest has no known cause. The sample table lists under 70,000 clones, about nine tenths of them with a count of one. The top ten clones comprise around 8.2% of the sample. Specimen: CD4+ or CD8+ T cells sorted from blood, collected in a trial of the OX40 agonist ivuxolimab. These receptors were collected from an adult with an advanced solid tumor such as melanoma, head and neck, liver or kidney cancer.

The V call is TRBV27, the J call TRBJ1-5, with D possibly TRBD1 on 5 matching bases. Germline V gene lookup returns CDR1 MNHEY and CDR2 SMNVEV (reference sequence). This CDR3 has 13 amino acids. The germline V and J ends were trimmed by 1 base and 9 bases, with 10 bases remaining between them. In DNA form, the CDR3 reads TGTGCCAGCAGTTTATTTGGGAGGGGGCCCCAGCATTTT. It translates to CASSLFGRGPQHF.

This clone was counted a few times. The chain carries TRBV4-1 and TRBJ2-3, with 8 positions matching TRBD2. The CDR3 is 15 residues long. J lost 6 bases, V lost 1 base, and 6 bases had no gene match. The germline CDR1 and CDR2 sequences are MGHRA and YSYEKL. CDR3 protein: CASSQAPRGGDTQYF. DNA of the CDR3: TGCGCCAGCAGCCAAGCCCCCCGGGGGGGGGATACGCAGTATTTT.

The CDR3 DNA reads as TGTGCCAGCAGTTTAATTCAGGGATACACTGAAGCTTTCTTT. Translating it yields CASSLIQGYTEAFF. This rearrangement joins TRBV28 to TRBJ1-1; D might be TRBD1 (5 bases). The CDR3 sequence is 14 residues long. V was shortened by 2 bases and J by 3 bases, with 10 bases between the two germline ends. From germline, CDR1 is MDHEN and CDR2 SYDVKM.

V is TRBV7-2 and J is TRBJ1-2; D gene unclear. This CDR3 is 13 amino acids long. V lost 4 bases and J lost 5, with 11 bases in between. CDR1 is SGHTA and CDR2 is FQGNSA in the germline V gene. CDR3 in amino acids: CASSSDGVYGYTF. The CDR3 DNA is TGTGCCAGCAGCTCCGATGGGGTATATGGCTACACCTTC.

The genes are TRBV9 and TRBJ1-5; no clear D gene. Germline loops: CDR1 SGDLS, CDR2 YYNGEE. V was pared by 4 bases and J by 6 bases, with 14 bases between. The CDR3 covers 14 residues. The CDR3 bases are TGTGCCAGCAGCCCCGACTTGTCCGGTCAGCCCCAGCATTTT. It is translated as CASSPDLSGQPQHF.

This rearrangement joins TRBV5-6 to TRBJ1-1, with D possibly being TRBD1 (6 bases). V lost 2 bases to trimming and J lost 0 bases, with 11 bases between them. The CDR3 is made up of 15 amino acids. Germline assignment: CDR1 SGHDT and CDR2 YYEEEE. The CDR3 region has the DNA TGTGCCAGCAGCTTTGGAAGGGGGATGAACACTGAAGCTTTCTTT. The encoded protein is CASSFGRGMNTEAFF.

The genes are TRBV7-6 and TRBJ2-5; D gene unclear. Per the germline V gene, CDR1 is SGHVS and CDR2 is FNYEAQ. The CDR3 contains 13 residues. With 3 bases removed from V and 5 bases from J, the gap between germline ends came to 10 bases. The CDR3 here is CASSFWVGETQYF. The CDR3 DNA follows: TGTGCCAGCAGCTTCTGGGTGGGCGAGACCCAGTACTTC. Filled out from reference TRBV7-6 and TRBJ2-5, the complete variable domain reads GAGVSQSPRYKVTKRGQDVALRCDPISGHVSLYWYRQALGQGPEFLTYFNYEAQQDKSGLPNDRFSAERPEGSISTLTIQRTEQRDSAMYRCASSFWVGETQYFGPGTRLLVL.

J is TRBJ2-5 and V is TRBV9; 10 bases align to TRBD1. The CDR3 sequence is 17 residues long. The germline V gene encodes CDR1 SGDLS and CDR2 YYNGEE. V lost 7 bases to trimming and J lost 4 bases; unmatched junction nucleotides: 16. The CDR3 DNA reads as TGTGCCAGCGGTAACCTAGAGGGGGGACAGGGGCGAGAGACCCAGTACTTC. Encoded protein: CASGNLEGGQGRETQYF.

This clone was observed a few times. V and J are TRBV5-4 and TRBJ1-2; D is uncertain. Germline assignment: CDR1 SGHNT and CDR2 YYREEE (reference sequence). V dropped 0 bases and J dropped 4 bases, with 7 bases sitting between them. The CDR3 is made up of 13 amino acids. CDR3 residues: CASSLATAYGYTF. In DNA form, the CDR3 reads TGTGCCAGCAGCTTGGCTACAGCCTATGGCTACACCTTC.

The V call is TRBV28, the J call TRBJ2-7; D may correspond to TRBD1 or TRBD2 (5 bases each). The CDR3 runs to 12 residues. The germline gives CDR1 MDHEN, CDR2 SYDVKM. V was shortened by 6 bases and J by 4 bases, with 10 bases between the two germline ends. CDR3 protein: CASSPEGYEQYF. Here the CDR3 DNA reads TGTGCCAGCAGCCCTGAGGGGTACGAGCAGTACTTC.

The chain couples TRBV11-3 to TRBJ2-1, with D perhaps given as TRBD1 or TRBD2 (6 bases each). The CDR3 runs 14 residues. In germline, CDR1 is SGHNT, CDR2 YENEEA. V was shortened by 0 bases and J by 15 bases, with 18 bases between the two germline ends. CDR3 region: CASSLDRGRSGLFF. Written as DNA, the CDR3 is TGTGCCAGCAGCTTAGACAGGGGCCGCAGCGGGTTGTTCTTC.

The V and J genes are TRBV9 and TRBJ2-6; D call uncertain. There are 15 residues in the CDR3. Between the trimmed V and J ends, which lost 4 bases and 2 bases, there was a span of 10 bases. From germline, CDR1 is SGDLS and CDR2 YYNGEE. In DNA, the CDR3 is TGTGCCAGCAGCACCCTAGGTCCTGGGGCCAACGTCCTGACTTTC. It translates to CASSTLGPGANVLTF.

This chain uses TRBV12-5 with TRBJ1-2, with 7 bases fitting TRBD1. Germline CDR1 is LGHNT and CDR2 is FRNRAP. Trimming cost V 3 bases and J 7 bases; bases outside gene matches: 8. The CDR3 consists of 14 residues. CDR3: CASGLSGTVGGYTF. The CDR3 DNA reads TGTGCTAGTGGTTTATCCGGGACAGTTGGTGGCTACACCTTC.

CDR3 sequence reads: CASSLSPGLAVNEQFF. CDR3 bases: TGCGCCAGCAGCTTGAGTCCGGGACTAGCGGTTAATGAGCAGTTCTTC. The rearrangement uses TRBV5-1 and TRBJ2-1; 11 nucleotides match TRBD2. V was clipped by 1 base and J by 7 bases; unmatched bases: 7. The V gene's germline CDR1 is SGHRS and CDR2 YFSETQ. The CDR3 is made up of 16 amino acids. The variable domain in full, completed from reference TRBV5-1 and TRBJ2-1, reads KAGVTQTPRYLIKTRGQQVTLSCSPISGHRSVSWYQQTPGQGLQFLFEYFSETQRNKGNFPGRFSGRQFSNSRSEMNVSTLELGDSALYLCASSLSPGLAVNEQFFGPGTRLTVL.

The chain combines TRBV5-1 with TRBJ1-2; D not certain. The CDR3 is 14 amino acids. In germline, CDR1 is SGHRS, CDR2 YFSETQ. V was shortened by 6 bases and J by 0 bases, with 12 bases between the two germline ends. The CDR3 DNA is TGCGCCAGCACCCTAGACCGTTCTAACTATGGCTACACCTTC. Translating it yields CASTLDRSNYGYTF. The variable domain in full, with the rest retrieved from reference TRBV5-1 and TRBJ1-2, is KAGVTQTPRYLIKTRGQQVTLSCSPISGHRSVSWYQQTPGQGLQFLFEYFSETQRNKGNFPGRFSGRQFSNSRSEMNVSTLELGDSALYLCASTLDRSNYGYTFGSGTRLTVV.

The chain has TRBV29-1 and TRBJ1-1; D is unclear. The germline gives CDR1 SQVTM, CDR2 ANQGSEA. Trimming left V 5 bases short and J 0 bases short, with 10 bases between. The CDR3 runs to 13 residues. CDR3 nucleotides: TGCAGCGTTCGCCTGTCCCTGAACACTGAAGCTTTCTTT. This sequence encodes CSVRLSLNTEAFF.

This clone was picked up a small number of times. The chain combines TRBV28 with TRBJ1-2; 10 nucleotides agree with TRBD1. CDR3 length equals 12 residues. The trim removed 6 bases at V and 7 bases at J, leaving 2 bases unmatched. Germline V lookup: CDR1 MDHEN, CDR2 SYDVKM. The CDR3 here is CASRTGGSGYTF. CDR3 bases: TGTGCCAGCAGGACAGGGGGCAGTGGCTACACCTTC.

This chain links TRBV7-2 with TRBJ1-5; 9 bases fit TRBD1. Trimming took 1 base from V and 7 from J; bases not matched to a gene: 5. This CDR3 region has 15 residues. Germline lookup yields CDR1 SGHTA and CDR2 FQGNSA. The CDR3 reads CASSLETGGSQPQHF. CDR3 bases: TGTGCCAGCAGCTTAGAGACAGGGGGGAGCCAGCCCCAGCATTTT. Using reference TRBV7-2 and TRBJ1-5 for the parts outside the CDR3, the full variable domain is GAGVSQSPSNKVTEKGKDVELRCDPISGHTALYWYRQSLGQGLEFLIYFQGNSAPDKSGLPSDRFSAERTGGSVSTLTIQRTQQEDSAVYLCASSLETGGSQPQHFGDGTRLSIL.

The rearrangement joins TRBV2 to TRBJ2-1; 9 nucleotides align to TRBD2. The junction had 2 bases not matched to a gene; V was cut back by 8 bases and J by 15 bases. CDR1 SNHLY and CDR2 FYNNEI come from the germline V gene. CDR3 length: 9 amino acids. As DNA, the CDR3 is TGTGCCAGCGGGACTAGCTTGTTCTTC. Residues: CASGTSLFF.